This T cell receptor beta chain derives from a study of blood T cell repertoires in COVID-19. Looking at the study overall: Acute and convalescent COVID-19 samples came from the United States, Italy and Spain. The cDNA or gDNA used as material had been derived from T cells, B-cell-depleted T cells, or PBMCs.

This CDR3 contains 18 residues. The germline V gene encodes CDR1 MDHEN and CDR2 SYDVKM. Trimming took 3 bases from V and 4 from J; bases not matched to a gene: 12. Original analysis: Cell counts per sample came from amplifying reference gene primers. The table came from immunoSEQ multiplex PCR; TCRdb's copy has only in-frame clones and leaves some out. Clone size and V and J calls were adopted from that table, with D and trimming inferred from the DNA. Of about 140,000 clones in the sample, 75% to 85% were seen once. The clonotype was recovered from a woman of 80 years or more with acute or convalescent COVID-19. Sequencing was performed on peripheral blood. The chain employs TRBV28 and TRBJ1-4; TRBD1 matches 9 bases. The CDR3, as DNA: TGTGCCAGCAGTTTCGGACAGGGGAAGTTTTGGGGTAATGAAAAACTGTTTTTT. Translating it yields CASSFGQGKFWGNEKLFF.